Below, 26 T cell receptor beta chains from the same sample are listed, as sequenced in a study of T cells in women clearing cervical HPV infection. Generated by immunoSEQ multiplex PCR, the TCRdb table keeps only in-frame clones and is missing some. Its clone listing holds 35,000 to 45,000 clones. The material sequenced was blood buffy coat. The receptors here all came from a woman aged 18 to 69 with a cervical HPV16 infection that either progressed to CIN3+ or cleared (not recorded which).

As to this clone: The CDR3 extends 3 residues past the end of the read, so its final part is completed from the germline J gene. The chain uses TRBV5-1 and TRBJ1-1, with no clear D. This CDR3 is 14 amino acids long. The V end was cut by 0 bases, the J end by 1 base, with 7 bases between. CDR1 is SGHRS and CDR2 is YFSETQ in the germline V gene. CDR3 sequence reads: CASSLGPENTEAFF. CDR3 bases read: TGCGCCAGCAGCTTGGGGCCAGAGAACACTGAA.

Concerning this clone itself: The read finishes 3 residues shy of the CDR3 end, and the germline J gene is used to complete it. The chain has TRBV20-1 and TRBJ2-3; the match to TRBD2 covers 8 bases. V lost 4 bases to trimming and J lost 2 bases; unmatched junction nucleotides: 5. The CDR3 consists of 14 residues. Germline V gives CDR1 DFQATT, CDR2 SNEGSKA (reference sequence). CDR3 amino acids: CSANPGGLTDTQYF. The part of the CDR3 DNA that was read is TGCAGTGCTAACCCGGGGGGGCTCACAGATACG.

The DNA read from the CDR3 is TGCAGTGCTAGAGGATTCAGGTTTCGGGGGACAGGGGATTACGAG. This sequence encodes CSARGFRFRGTGDYE. The complete CDR3 protein is CSARGFRFRGTGDYEQYF. The chain is built from TRBV20-1 and TRBJ2-7, with 10 nucleotides matching TRBD1. The CDR3 end falls 3 residues outside the read, so it is completed with the germline J gene. CDR3 size: 18 residues. CDR1 DFQATT and CDR2 SNEGSKA come from the germline V gene (reference sequence). V shed 1 base, J shed 4 bases, and the junction held 16 bases outside the gene matches.

For this clone: The missing CDR3 end, 3 residues past where the read stops, is filled in from the germline J gene. The chain carries TRBV5-1 and TRBJ1-4; a weak D match, TRBD1 (5 bases). Per the germline V gene, CDR1 is SGHRS and CDR2 is YFSETQ. V lost 5 bases, J lost 7 bases, and 15 bases lay in between. This CDR3 region has 14 residues. The sequenced part of the CDR3 DNA is TGCGCCAGCAGGGGTGAGGGGCGAGGTGAAAAA. Protein product: CASRGEGRGEK. The whole CDR3 sequence is CASRGEGRGEKLFF.

A note on this clone: With the read ending 3 residues before the CDR3 end, the germline J gene is used to fill in that end. This sequence joins TRBV28 and TRBJ1-2; D unresolved. From germline, CDR1 is MDHEN and CDR2 SYDVKM. V was shortened by 2 bases and J by 0 bases, with 7 bases between the two germline ends. This CDR3 has 14 amino acids. The CDR3 DNA, read in part, is TGTGCCAGCAGTTTAGGGCTGGCTAACTATGGC. This translates into CASSLGLANYG. In full, the CDR3 is CASSLGLANYGYTF.

For this clone: The read comes to an end 3 residues before the CDR3 does, leaving the germline J gene to fill in the end. The chain uses TRBV6-1 and TRBJ2-3, with TRBD1 matching over 7 bases. This CDR3 is 14 amino acids long. The germline CDR1 and CDR2 sequences are MNHNS and SASEGT. Unmatched junction bases numbered 4, after V lost 5 bases and J lost 2 bases. CDR3 DNA (partial): TGTGCCAGCAGTAAAGGGACAGTCACAGATACG. Its protein is CASSKGTVTDT. The CDR3 in its entirety is CASSKGTVTDTQYF.

With regard to this clone: A junction boundary mismatches the germline segment, possibly from a read error. The CDR3 reads CASSRLAGVAETQYF. CDR3 DNA (partial): TGTGCCAGCAGCAGACTAGCGGGAGTGGCAGAGACG. The chain uses TRBV7-2 and TRBJ2-3; 12 bases fit TRBD2. From the germline J gene comes the end of the CDR3, since the read stops 3 residues before it. Germline lookup yields CDR1 SGHTA and CDR2 FQGNSA. The CDR3 length is 15 residues.

Details on this clone: The read ends 3 residues before the CDR3 terminus; that terminus is restored from the germline J gene. The genes are TRBV7-3 and TRBJ2-3; D perhaps matches TRBD1 (6 bases). This CDR3 spans 16 amino acids. Deletions cut 5 bases from V and 4 bases from J, with 19 bases between. Germline lookup yields CDR1 SGHTA and CDR2 FQGTGA. CDR3 sequence reads: CASSLLGGGSADTQYF. The CDR3 DNA, read in part, is TGTGCCAGCAGCCTTCTTGGGGGCGGGTCCGCAGATACG.

On this clone itself: Read data end 3 residues before the CDR3 end; the end is taken from the germline J gene. The chain combines TRBV28 with TRBJ2-3; a weak D match, TRBD1 (5 bases). The CDR3 sequence is 13 residues long. Germline CDR1 MDHEN, CDR2 SYDVKM. Trimming pared 6 bases from V and 5 bases from J, leaving 12 bases between. The CDR3 DNA, read in part, is TGTGCCAGCAGCCCCCCAGGGAAAGATACG. It codes for CASSPPGKDT. The entire CDR3 protein reads CASSPPGKDTQYF. The full variable domain, in which reference TRBV28 and TRBJ2-3 provide the parts outside the CDR3, is DVKVTQSSRYLVKRTGEKVFLECVQDMDHENMFWYRQDPGLGLRLIYFSYDVKMKEKGDIPEGYSVSREKKERFSLILESASTNQTSMYLCASSPPGKDTQYFGPGTRLTVL.

Turning to this clone: The CDR3 end is not reached by the read, which stops 3 residues before it; the germline J gene fills it in. The chain combines TRBV2 with TRBJ1-1; no clear D. CDR3 size: 16 residues. The germline gives CDR1 SNHLY, CDR2 FYNNEI. With 6 bases removed from V and 1 base from J, the gap between germline ends came to 18 bases. CDR3: CASSRGRSFRNTEAFF. The CDR3 bases that were read are TGTGCCAGCAGCCGTGGGCGAAGTTTTAGGAACACTGAA.

About this clone itself: With the read ending 3 residues before the CDR3 end, the germline J gene is used to fill in that end. The V and J genes are TRBV7-9 and TRBJ2-1, with 8 bases fitting TRBD1. This CDR3 comprises 15 residues. Per the germline V gene, CDR1 is SEHNR and CDR2 is FQNEAQ (reference sequence). The V segment lost 1 base and the J segment 5 bases; nucleotides outside the gene matches: 4. CDR3 DNA (partial): TGTGCCAGCAGCTTAGTAACAGGGGGAAACAATGAG. It encodes CASSLVTGGNNE. The CDR3 in full is CASSLVTGGNNEQFF.

About this clone: The sequenced fragment ends 3 residues before the CDR3 boundary, so the rest is inferred from the germline J gene. V gene TRBV5-1 combines with J gene TRBJ2-3; 10 bases are shared with TRBD2. The junction had 5 bases not matched to a gene; V was cut back by 2 bases and J by 2 bases. Germline V gene lookup returns CDR1 SGHRS and CDR2 YFSETQ. The CDR3 loop spans 16 amino acids. The CDR3 protein is CASSLPLAGDTDTQYF. Incomplete CDR3 DNA: TGCGCCAGCAGCTTACCCCTAGCGGGAGACACAGATACG. The whole variable domain, filled in from reference TRBV5-1 and TRBJ2-3, reads KAGVTQTPRYLIKTRGQQVTLSCSPISGHRSVSWYQQTPGQGLQFLFEYFSETQRNKGNFPGRFSGRQFSNSRSEMNVSTLELGDSALYLCASSLPLAGDTDTQYFGPGTRLTVL.

In regard to this clone: The DNA ends 3 residues before the CDR3 does, and the rest of the CDR3 is filled in from the germline J gene. The chain couples TRBV7-2 to TRBJ2-2; D ambiguous. Germline V gene sequence: CDR1 SGHTA, CDR2 FQGNSA. V was clipped by 6 bases and J by 7 bases, with 9 bases between them. The CDR3 consists of 12 residues. The DNA read from the CDR3 is TGTGCCAGCAGACCTGGCCACGGGGAG. Translating gives CASRPGHGE. The whole CDR3 sequence reads CASRPGHGELFF.

Note on this clone: The CDR3 end falls 3 residues outside the read, so it is completed with the germline J gene. The V gene is TRBV7-7, the J gene TRBJ1-6; no clear D gene. The V gene's germline CDR1 is SSHAT and CDR2 FNYEAQ (reference sequence). V lost 5 bases to trimming and J lost 5 bases, with 16 bases between them. CDR3 size: 16 residues. CDR3 protein: CASSTPSGVDNSPLHF. Incomplete CDR3 DNA: TGTGCCAGCAGCACCCCCTCCGGGGTCGATAATTCACCC.

A remark on this clone: The CDR3 is cut off 3 residues early in the read; its end comes from the germline J gene. J is TRBJ1-2 and V is TRBV7-2; D unresolved. The CDR3 covers 14 residues. V was cut by 1 base and J by 4 bases, with 10 bases left in between. Germline CDR1 is SGHTA and CDR2 is FQGNSA. Incomplete CDR3 DNA: TGTGCCAGCAGCTTAGACAGTAGGTCCTATGGC. Translating it yields CASSLDSRSYG. The complete CDR3 protein is CASSLDSRSYGYTF.

On this clone: The read falls 3 residues short of the CDR3 end, and the missing part is taken from the germline J gene. The chain has TRBV20-1 and TRBJ2-5; TRBD2 matches at 9 bases. This CDR3 has 12 amino acids. CDR1 and CDR2 (germline): DFQATT, SNEGSKA (reference sequence). Trimming took 4 bases from V and 5 from J; bases not matched to a gene: 2. CDR3 sequence reads: CSAMSGRETQYF. CDR3 DNA (partial): TGCAGTGCTATGAGCGGGAGGGAGACC.

In regard to this clone: The read stops 3 residues short of the end of the CDR3; the missing end is completed from the germline J gene. V usage is TRBV2 and J usage is TRBJ2-3, with TRBD1 matching 8 bases. The CDR3 runs to 14 residues. Looked up from germline, CDR1 is SNHLY and CDR2 is FYNNEI. Germline trimming cut 3 bases from V and 5 bases from J; bases unmatched to any gene: 4. CDR3 DNA, as far as it was read: TGTGCCAGCAGTGACAGGGGGCCGAGAGATACG. This translates into CASSDRGPRDT. The full CDR3 protein reads CASSDRGPRDTQYF.

About this clone itself: Coverage ceases 3 residues before the CDR3 finishes, and the germline J gene fills in the end. This chain uses TRBV5-4 with TRBJ1-2, with TRBD1 identical over 7 bases. The CDR3 covers 13 residues. Trimming cost V 9 bases and J 5 bases; bases outside gene matches: 10. Germline CDR1 is SGHNT and CDR2 is YYREEE (reference sequence). The DNA read from the CDR3 is TGTGCCACCGAAACAGGGGACGAATATGGC. This encodes CATETGDEYG. The whole CDR3 sequence is CATETGDEYGYTF. The full variable domain, its missing parts supplied by reference TRBV5-4 and TRBJ1-2, is ETGVTQSPTHLIKTRGQQVTLRCSSQSGHNTVSWYQQALGQGPQFIFQYYREEENGRGNFPPRFSGLQFPNYSSELNVNALELDDSALYLCATETGDEYGYTFGSGTRLTVV.

About this clone itself: Read data end 3 residues before the CDR3 end; the end is taken from the germline J gene. The gene calls are TRBV6-1 and TRBJ1-5; the D is unclear. Per the germline V gene, CDR1 is MNHNS and CDR2 is SASEGT. V was cut by 1 base and J by 1 base, with 8 bases left in between. The CDR3 has 15 amino acids. The CDR3 bases that were read are TGTGCCAGCAGTGAAGACCGGTGGAGCAATCAGCCC. Protein: CASSEDRWSNQP. The whole CDR3 is CASSEDRWSNQPQHF.

Turning to this clone: The CDR3 end is not reached by the read, which stops 3 residues before it; the germline J gene fills it in. The J gene is TRBJ2-1, the V gene TRBV6-2 or TRBV6-3, with TRBD2 identical over 9 bases. Trimming cost V 3 bases and J 4 bases; bases outside gene matches: 4. Germline loops: CDR1 MNHEY, CDR2 SVGEGT. The CDR3 has 15 residues. The CDR3 DNA, read in part, is TGTGCCAGCAGTTATGTAGCGGGAGAGTACAATGAG. Translated, it gives CASSYVAGEYNE. The entire CDR3 sequence reads CASSYVAGEYNEQFF.

With regard to this clone: The CDR3 extends 3 residues past the end of the read, so its final part is completed from the germline J gene. The V and J genes are TRBV30 and TRBJ2-4; tentative D call: TRBD2 (6 bases). The CDR3 covers 17 residues. Germline lookup yields CDR1 GTSNPN and CDR2 SVGIG (reference sequence). CDR3: CAWRNSLAAGGFYGQYF. The CDR3 bases that were read are TGTGCCTGGAGAAACAGTCTGGCGGCCGGGGGTTTCTATGGT. The full variable domain, with the rest looked up from reference TRBV30 and TRBJ2-4, is SQTIHQWPATLVQPVGSPLSLECTVEGTSNPNLYWYRQAAGRGLQLLFYSVGIGQISSEVPQNLSASRPQDRQFILSSKKLLLSDSGFYLCAWRNSLAAGGFYGQYFGAGTRLSVL.

Concerning this clone itself: Read sequence stops 3 residues before the CDR3 end, and the germline J gene provides the missing end. This sequence joins TRBV12-3 or TRBV12-4 and TRBJ1-5; 11 bases map to TRBD1. V shed 1 base, J shed 6 bases, and the junction held 2 bases outside the gene matches. The CDR3 covers 15 residues. CDR3 region: CASSLGGTGGQPQHF. The sequenced part of the CDR3 DNA is TGTGCCAGCAGTTTAGGGGGGACAGGGGGTCAGCCC.

CDR3 region: CASSLGNSGRGIQYF. The DNA read from the CDR3 is TGTGCCAGCAGCTTAGGGAATAGCGGGAGGGGAATT. The genes are TRBV7-6 and TRBJ2-4; 11 bases are a match to TRBD2. The read ends 3 residues early relative to the CDR3; the germline J gene fills the gap. The CDR3 covers 15 residues. CDR1 is SGHVS, CDR2 FNYEAQ, per germline.

CDR3 in amino acids: CASRPGQVNTGELFF. The sequenced part of the CDR3 DNA is TGTGCCAGCAGACCTGGACAGGTGAACACCGGGGAG. The rearrangement links TRBV7-9 to TRBJ2-2, with 7 nucleotides matching TRBD1. The sequence runs out 3 residues before the end of the CDR3; the remainder is reconstructed from the germline J gene. V dropped 6 bases and J dropped 1; count of bases not matched to a gene: 5. CDR1 and CDR2 from the germline V gene are SEHNR and FQNEAQ (reference sequence). The CDR3 contains 15 residues.

Worth noting for this clone: The CDR3 end falls 3 residues outside the read, so it is completed with the germline J gene. This chain links TRBV20-1 with TRBJ2-3; 11 bases align to TRBD2. V lost 6 bases and J lost 0; bases outside the gene matches: 5. The length of the CDR3 is 15 residues. The V gene's germline CDR1 is DFQATT and CDR2 SNEGSKA (reference sequence). Partial CDR3 DNA: TGCAGTGCCTCGACTAGCGGGGAAAGCACAGATACG. Residues: CSASTSGESTDT. The whole CDR3 protein is CSASTSGESTDTQYF.

About this clone: The sequenced fragment ends 3 residues before the CDR3 boundary, so the rest is inferred from the germline J gene. This chain connects TRBV20-1 to TRBJ1-2; 7 nucleotides line up with TRBD1. Germline V gene data show CDR1 as DFQATT and CDR2 as SNEGSKA (reference sequence). This CDR3 contains 13 residues. This chain's CDR3 is CSARGGGLRGYTF. The covered CDR3 bases are TGCAGTGCTAGAGGAGGGGGCCTCAGGGGC.